Described below is a single TCR beta chain sequence and its context. The antigen it recognizes is unknown. No base quality information exists; no much larger clone differs at one position. The CDR3 regions of human TCRbeta chains were subjected to immunosequencing. Under the source paper's analysis protocol: Repertoire TCRs were checked for matches against a reference library of SARS-CoV-2-specific TCRs that had been generated using the MIRA antigen-specificity platform. Breadth was defined as the fraction of unique TCRs that were SARS-CoV-2-associated. Depth was defined as the fraction of total T cells that were SARS-CoV-2-associated. Each spike-specific TCR was assigned to its reactive spike region and to a CD4 or CD8 class using the MIRA data. Log10-transformed breadth and depth values were compared by one-way ANOVA with Sidak's multiple comparisons tests. TCRdb carries this immuneACCESS record with in-frame sequences only. Its versions omit some clonotypes, under half of them owing to an unresolved V gene in the studies checked, with the rest unexplained. V, J and clone size are taken as reported in that table, and D and trimming were inferred from the DNA itself. For this sample the table gives 100,000 or so clones, of which more than 85% were detected only once. Roughly 1.1% of the sample is in the top ten clones.

Measured from the cysteine to the phenylalanine, the CDR3 is 14 residues long. Left in the record is the CDR3 DNA by itself, 42 bases read in frame from the first base. Via the germline V gene, CDR1 is SGHAT and CDR2 FQNNGV. V trim: 10 bases; J trim: 6 bases; unmatched bases: 7. The data derive from a study of T cell responses to AZD1222 COVID-19 vaccine (dated by TCRdb to the early 2020s). About the investigation overall: AZD1222 recipients given second doses at about 4 weeks or at about 12 weeks were pooled, since spike-specific TCR depth and breadth were not found to differ between the two schedules. Trial participants were enrolled into age subgroups of 18-55, 56-69 and 70-plus years, which contained about 150, 27 and 61 TCR-sequenced participants, respectively. A total of about 230 trial participants underwent TCR sequencing, of whom 207 received two doses of AZD1222 and about 25 received two doses of the MenACWY control vaccine. Results the study describes overall, beyond this receptor: Only a handful of AZD1222 recipients were SARS-CoV-2 seropositive at baseline, limiting conclusions about previously exposed vaccinees. Participants were mostly white British, with more females than males. The authors suggested clonal diversity may have been underestimated. After two AZD1222 doses, spike-specific TCR breadth and depth were significantly higher than at day 0 and than in MenACWY recipients. Vaccine-associated CD4 TCRs spanned the whole spike protein, with dominant responses in regions 160-218 and 743-854. Reportedly, almost half of the unique spike-specific TCRs recognized epitopes lying outside the regions that are mutated in the B.1.351 and B.1.1.7 variants. Because no day 14 peak-response samples were available, the repertoires could be characterized only after the peak T cell response. The 56-69-year group was small, and its depth increase did not reach significance, likely because of low power.

The sample's time point label is to be understood as: baseline before first vaccination. Vaccinee samples came from UK trials COV001 and COV002, including a single-blind randomized controlled phase 2/3 trial of AZD1222 (ChAdOx1 nCoV-19) in healthy adults. For TCRbeta chain sequencing, PBMC samples from trial participants were taken at day 0 and at day 28 after the second dose. Source: peripheral blood, taken on day 0 of AZD1222 vaccination. This chain is built from TRBV11-2 and TRBJ2-3, and 13 bases in between align with TRBD2. The source of this sequence is an adult in good health. The CDR3: CATSGLAGRDTQYF. The DNA is as follows: TGTGCCACCTCGGGACTAGCGGGGAGGGATACGCAGTATTTT.